Below are 20 T cell receptor beta chains sequenced from a single sample in a study of identical twins. TCRdb recomputed calls from the 5' RACE reads with MiXCR, one row per CDR3 protein. The data hold roughly 690,000 distinct CDR3 sequences, with over 5% observed a single time. Sequenced sample: naive T cells sorted from blood. These receptors were obtained from a man between 18 and 29 years old in good health.

At least ten counts were recorded for this clonotype. The chain has TRBV12-3 or TRBV12-4 and TRBJ2-1; D gene ambiguous. The germline V and J ends were trimmed by 5 bases and 5 bases, with 10 bases remaining between them. The CDR3 is made up of 13 amino acids. The CDR3 reads CASSISRDNEQFF. The CDR3 DNA is TGTGCCAGCAGTATATCTAGAGACAATGAGCAGTTCTTC.

This clonotype appeared a few times. The J gene is TRBJ2-7, the V gene TRBV9; 9 positions match TRBD1. There are 15 residues in the CDR3. Germline V gene sequence: CDR1 SGDLS, CDR2 YYNGEE. Germline trimming cut 4 bases from V and 2 bases from J; bases unmatched to any gene: 7. CDR3 sequence: CASSPGTGNPYEQYF. The CDR3 nucleotides are TGTGCCAGCAGCCCCGGGACAGGGAATCCCTACGAGCAGTACTTC.

This clonotype was detected a few times. V and J are TRBV20-1 and TRBJ2-6, with unresolved D. V lost 5 bases, J lost 3 bases, and 14 bases lay in between. This CDR3 is built from 15 residues. Per the germline V gene, CDR1 is DFQATT and CDR2 is SNEGSKA (reference sequence). Written as DNA, the CDR3 is TGCAGTGCTCGGGTCTATCCCGGTGGGGCCAACGTCCTGACTTTC. It encodes CSARVYPGGANVLTF.

This clonotype was observed many times. In DNA form, the CDR3 reads TGCGCCAGCAGTGAGACAGGGGGGGCCACAGATACGCAGTATTTT. This gives the protein CASSETGGATDTQYF. The rearrangement links TRBV10-2 to TRBJ2-3, with D perhaps matching TRBD1 (8 bases). The V and J ends lost 2 bases and 2 bases respectively, with 11 bases between them. The CDR3 is made up of 15 amino acids. CDR1 and CDR2 (germline): WSHSY, SAAADI.

The chain carries TRBV27 and TRBJ2-1; TRBD2 might be the D (5 bases). The CDR3 is 13 amino acids. Trimming left V 2 bases short and J 6 bases short, with 8 bases between. The germline gives CDR1 MNHEY, CDR2 SMNVEV (reference sequence). CDR3 bases: TGTGCCAGCAGTTTAGCTAGCAGCAATGAGCAGTTCTTC. Translating gives CASSLASSNEQFF.

The rearrangement joins TRBV20-1 to TRBJ2-2; either TRBD1 or TRBD2 may fit D (5 bases each). Germline loops: CDR1 DFQATT, CDR2 SNEGSKA (reference sequence). V was trimmed by 0 bases and J by 4 bases, leaving 6 bases between them. There are 13 residues in the CDR3. CDR3 amino acids: CSARDGGTGELFF. CDR3 in DNA: TGCAGTGCTAGAGATGGGGGCACCGGGGAGCTGTTTTTT.

The table lists this clonotype with many counts. The J gene is TRBJ1-6, the V gene TRBV24-1; a possible D gene is TRBD1 (6 bases). This CDR3 spans 13 amino acids. V lost 7 bases and J lost 5, with 8 bases in between. Germline V CDR1 and CDR2: KGHDR, SFDVKD. The CDR3 DNA is TGTGCCACCAGGGACAGAGATAATTCACCCCTCCACTTT. Translating it yields CATRDRDNSPLHF.

At least ten counts were recorded for this clonotype. V is TRBV29-1 and J is TRBJ1-1; TRBD1 might be the D (5 bases). The length of the CDR3 is 13 residues. Germline CDR1 reads SQVTM; CDR2 reads ANQGSEA. V was shortened by 1 base and J by 5 bases, with 11 bases between the two germline ends. CDR3 coding DNA: TGCAGCGTTGAAGCGATAGGGGTAACTGAAGCTTTCTTT. It codes for CSVEAIGVTEAFF.

This CDR3 reads CSASGELDRGRGNQPQHF. The DNA of the CDR3 is TGCAGTGCCTCAGGGGAGCTAGACAGGGGGCGAGGCAATCAGCCCCAGCATTTT. The chain couples TRBV20-1 to TRBJ1-5, with TRBD1 identical over 10 bases. Per germline, CDR1 DFQATT and CDR2 SNEGSKA (reference sequence). V dropped 6 bases and J dropped 2; count of bases not matched to a gene: 16. The CDR3 is made up of 18 amino acids.

The sample holds many counts of this clonotype. The chain carries TRBV7-2 and TRBJ2-3, with D tentatively TRBD1 (6 bases). The ends were cut back, 1 base at V and 1 base at J, with 9 bases in the middle. CDR1 and CDR2 (germline): SGHTA, FQGNSA. This CDR3 region has 15 residues. CDR3 bases: TGTGCCAGCAGCTTAGAGGGACACCGCACAGATACGCAGTATTTT. This translates into CASSLEGHRTDTQYF.

This clonotype was observed many times. This chain joins TRBV12-3 or TRBV12-4 and TRBJ2-7; D ambiguous. The germline V and J ends were trimmed by 1 base and 3 bases, with 7 bases remaining between them. This CDR3 contains 13 residues. The CDR3 here is CASSLDGFYEQYF. The CDR3 DNA follows: TGTGCCAGCAGTTTAGACGGTTTCTACGAGCAGTACTTC.

This clonotype was detected many times. The chain joins TRBV20-1 to TRBJ1-3; D is undetermined. The V and J ends lost 8 bases and 4 bases respectively, with 15 bases between them. The CDR3 runs 13 residues. From germline, CDR1 is DFQATT and CDR2 SNEGSKA (reference sequence). The CDR3 loop is CSSSSGVGNTIYF. CDR3 bases: TGCAGTTCCTCAAGCGGGGTCGGAAACACCATATATTTT.

This clonotype was detected only a few times. The J gene is TRBJ2-7, the V gene TRBV6-2 or TRBV6-3; D perhaps matches TRBD2 (5 bases). This CDR3 has 16 amino acids. Germline CDR1 reads MNHEY; CDR2 reads SVGEGT. V lost 0 bases, J lost 2 bases, and 14 bases lay in between. The chain's CDR3 is CASSYSVTNLAYEQYF. The CDR3 nucleotides read TGTGCCAGCAGTTACTCCGTGACTAACCTCGCCTACGAGCAGTACTTC.

Only a few counts were recorded for this clonotype. This sequence joins TRBV29-1 and TRBJ2-7; no clear D gene. The CDR3 has 10 amino acids. CDR1 and CDR2 from the germline V gene are SQVTM and ANQGSEA. The germline V and J ends were trimmed by 5 bases and 6 bases, with 8 bases remaining between them. DNA for the CDR3: TGCAGCGTTTGGACGGGCGAGCAGTACTTC. It codes for CSVWTGEQYF.

This clonotype has ten or more counts. V usage is TRBV5-1 and J usage is TRBJ1-6; 8 bases match TRBD1. This CDR3 is 15 amino acids long. Trimming removed 2 bases from V and 7 bases from J; junction bases left unmatched: 5. The germline gives CDR1 SGHRS, CDR2 YFSETQ. In nucleotides, the CDR3 is TGCGCCAGCAGCTTCGGGACAGGAGCGAATTCACCCCTCCACTTT. Translating it yields CASSFGTGANSPLHF.

The sample holds a few counts of this clonotype. The chain couples TRBV6-1 to TRBJ2-2; 11 positions match TRBD2. Trimming at V came to 3 bases and at J to 7 bases, leaving 7 bases not matched to a gene. CDR1 is MNHNS, CDR2 SASEGT, per germline. CDR3 length equals 16 residues. The CDR3 sequence: CASSDLVAGGFGELFF. Here the CDR3 DNA reads TGTGCCAGCAGTGACCTGGTAGCGGGAGGGTTCGGGGAGCTGTTTTTT.

This clonotype was seen many times. The J gene is TRBJ2-2, the V gene TRBV10-3; weak D call: TRBD1 (6 bases). CDR1 and CDR2 (germline): ENHRY, SYGVKD. The ends were cut back, 7 bases at V and 2 bases at J, with 11 bases in the middle. CDR3 length: 14 amino acids. CDR3 in amino acids: CAITSDSNTGELFF. In DNA form, the CDR3 reads TGTGCCATCACCTCGGACAGCAACACCGGGGAGCTGTTTTTT.

The chain carries TRBV14 and TRBJ2-1, with D unclear. The CDR3 has 15 residues. The germline gives CDR1 SGHDN, CDR2 FVKESK. Trimming removed 1 base at V and 7 bases at J, with 14 bases between. CDR3 loop: CASSQVRGGGNEQFF. Here the CDR3 DNA reads TGTGCCAGCAGCCAAGTCCGCGGTGGTGGTAATGAGCAGTTCTTC. Drawing the rest from reference TRBV14 and TRBJ2-1, the complete variable domain is EAGVTQFPSHSVIEKGQTVTLRCDPISGHDNLYWYRRVMGKEIKFLLHFVKESKQDESGMPNNRFLAERTGGTYSTLKVQPAELEDSGVYFCASSQVRGGGNEQFFGPGTRLTVL.

The sample holds many counts of this clonotype. The V gene is TRBV29-1, the J gene TRBJ2-2, with D possibly matching TRBD2 (6 bases). The V and J ends lost 4 bases and 0 bases respectively, with 12 bases between them. This CDR3 comprises 15 residues. Looked up from germline, CDR1 is SQVTM and CDR2 is ANQGSEA. CDR3 sequence reads: CSVGAGPANTGELFF. The CDR3 nucleotides are TGCAGCGTTGGAGCGGGTCCCGCGAACACCGGGGAGCTGTTTTTT.

This chain joins TRBV7-6 and TRBJ1-2; possibly TRBD1 for D (5 bases). V was trimmed by 4 bases and J by 7 bases, leaving 13 bases between them. Looked up from germline, CDR1 is SGHVS and CDR2 is FNYEAQ. The CDR3 is 13 amino acids. The chain's CDR3 is CASSSLGVAGYTF. CDR3 sequence (DNA): TGTGCCAGCAGCTCGTTGGGGGTAGCTGGCTACACCTTC.